The following is a TCR beta chain sequence with its context. This clone was observed a handful of times. Its antigen remains unidentified. Base qualities are missing; no much larger clone stands one base away. Trimming removed 6 bases from V and 4 bases from J; the gene matches leave 10 bases unexplained. As encoded in the germline V gene, CDR1 is LGHNT while CDR2 is FRNRAP. The CDR3 measures 15 amino acids from cysteine to phenylalanine. Only the CDR3 region is kept as DNA, spanning 45 bases read in frame from base 1. The method was PCR. Sequenced on an Illumina HiSeq 4000. High-throughput sequencing was used to profile the TCR beta-chain CDR3 region of every patient. On the study's bioinformatics: CDR3 differences across clinicopathological groups were used to build a classifier for discriminating distant-metastatic papillary thyroid cancer patients. The Shannon index was used to assess repertoire diversity, and the Morisita-Horn index was used to assess tumor-blood repertoire similarity. Using fastp trimming at Q25 and MiXCR clonotype assembly, TCRdb reanalyzed the public sequencing data and kept in-frame beta chains. The V and J calls were not made by the authors but by TCRdb's processing. Within this sample are 30,000 to 50,000 clones, with under 20% of them counted one time only. The top ten hold approximately 13% of the sample.

No patient had received any treatment before thyroid surgery. Using T-cell receptor beta sequencing, the study looked back at clinical samples from patients collected from the early 2010s to the late 2010s. The data were taken from a study of metastatic and nonmetastatic thyroid tumors (dated by TCRdb to about 2020). A note on the overall study: Repertoires from peripheral blood and from tumor or nodule tissue samples of malignant and benign thyroid patients were compared. What the research found in general, with its limitations: In both blood and tumor samples, malignant tumors were reported to have significantly higher TCR beta diversity than benign nodules.

This clonotype originated in a female donor with papillary thyroid cancer or a benign thyroid nodule (not recorded which). Some clones in this sample may be carry-over from other donors' samples. The V and J genes are TRBV12-5 and TRBJ1-2; TRBD1 lines up with 8 middle nucleotides. Sequenced sample: tumor tissue. In nucleotides, the sequence is TGTGCTAGTGGCACCCCCCGTGGGACAGGCTATGGCTACACCTTC. Translated, it reads CASGTPRGTGYGYTF. The full variable domain, with segments outside the CDR3 supplied by the reference TRBV12-5 and TRBJ1-2 proteins, appears as DARVTQTPRHKVTEMGQEVTMRCQPILGHNTVFWYRQTMMQGLELLAYFRNRAPLDDSGMPKDRFSAEMPDATLATLKIQPSEPRDSAVYFCASGTPRGTGYGYTFGSGTRLTVV.